The 30 T cell receptor beta chains in this list originate from one sample, sequenced in a study of cytomegalovirus exposure and HLA in healthy donors (dated by TCRdb to the late 2010s). The method behind the library was the immunoSEQ multiplex PCR assay. For the multiplex PCR, a mixture combining 60 forward primers for TCR Vbeta segments and 13 reverse primers for TCR Jbeta segments was used. TCRdb limited this immuneACCESS table to in-frame rearrangements with V and J called. A share of clones is missing; checked studies link under half to unresolved V genes, and the rest is unexplained. For this sample there are more than 95,000 clones; about three quarters appear just once. Around 5% of the sample is in the top ten clones. Material: PBMCs. These receptors all stem from a woman aged 18-29 years in good health and CMV-seropositive.

The chain uses TRBV5-1 and TRBJ2-5; D gene ambiguous. The CDR3 length is 13 residues. Germline V gives CDR1 SGHRS, CDR2 YFSETQ. Trimming stripped 0 bases from V and 3 bases from J, with 6 bases between. The CDR3 loop is CASSLGPKETQYF. The CDR3 DNA reads TGCGCCAGCAGCTTGGGCCCTAAAGAGACCCAGTACTTC.

The gene calls are TRBV25-1 and TRBJ2-1; 8 nucleotides line up with TRBD2. V shed 2 bases, J shed 7 bases, and the junction held 7 bases outside the gene matches. The germline gives CDR1 MGHDK, CDR2 SYGVNS. This CDR3 region has 15 residues. CDR3 sequence: CASSETAGGRNEQFF. The DNA for the CDR3 is TGTGCCAGCAGTGAAACTGCGGGGGGTCGGAATGAGCAGTTCTTC.

J is TRBJ2-4 and V is TRBV5-1, with 13 bases fitting TRBD2. CDR1 and CDR2 (germline): SGHRS, YFSETQ. The CDR3 covers 15 residues. V dropped 0 bases and J dropped 7; count of bases not matched to a gene: 1. The CDR3 sequence is CASSLETSGRNIQYF. The CDR3 DNA follows: TGCGCCAGCAGCTTGGAGACTAGCGGGAGGAACATTCAGTACTTC.

The rearrangement joins TRBV28 to TRBJ2-7, with a weak D call TRBD2 (5 bases). The CDR3 runs to 14 residues. From germline, CDR1 is MDHEN and CDR2 SYDVKM. V lost 2 bases, J lost 2 bases, and 10 bases lay in between. The CDR3 loop reads CASSLRDSTYEQYF. Here the CDR3 DNA reads TGTGCCAGCAGTTTACGGGATAGCACCTACGAGCAGTACTTC.

In this sample, this clone turned up a few times. This chain joins TRBV7-6 and TRBJ2-1, with TRBD1 matching over 9 bases. The CDR3 is made up of 15 amino acids. V dropped 5 bases and J dropped 3; count of bases not matched to a gene: 5. Germline lookup yields CDR1 SGHVS and CDR2 FNYEAQ. CDR3 bases: TGTGCCAGCAGCCTGGGACAGGGCGACTACAATGAGCAGTTCTTC. Protein product: CASSLGQGDYNEQFF.

V and J are TRBV2 and TRBJ1-5; possibly TRBD1 for D (6 bases). Germline V gene lookup returns CDR1 SNHLY and CDR2 FYNNEI. Trimming shortened V by 3 bases and J by 4 bases, and 16 bases separated the two germline ends. The CDR3 contains 16 residues. The CDR3 is CASSERGGGPNQPQHF. The CDR3 DNA sequence: TGTGCCAGCAGTGAGAGGGGAGGGGGGCCTAATCAGCCCCAGCATTTT.

V and J are TRBV12-5 and TRBJ1-3; D gene uncertain. Germline CDR1 and CDR2: LGHNT and FRNRAP. Trimming took 0 bases from V and 3 from J, leaving 12 bases between them. CDR3 length: 16 amino acids. The CDR3 DNA follows: TGTGCTAGTGGTTTGGTATTGGAGAGGATTGGAAACACCATATATTTT. Protein: CASGLVLERIGNTIYF. Based on the CDR3 plus reference TRBV12-5 and TRBJ1-3, the full variable domain is DARVTQTPRHKVTEMGQEVTMRCQPILGHNTVFWYRQTMMQGLELLAYFRNRAPLDDSGMPKDRFSAEMPDATLATLKIQPSEPRDSAVYFCASGLVLERIGNTIYFGEGSWLTVV.

The chain uses TRBV4-1 and TRBJ2-5, with 10 bases identical to TRBD2. This CDR3 has 17 amino acids. Germline loops: CDR1 MGHRA, CDR2 YSYEKL. V lost 1 base and J lost 5; bases outside the gene matches: 10. This CDR3 is CASSQALAGDWIETQYF. CDR3 DNA sequence: TGCGCCAGCAGCCAAGCCCTAGCGGGAGACTGGATCGAGACCCAGTACTTC.

This chain joins TRBV30 and TRBJ1-5, with 8 bases fitting TRBD1. CDR1 GTSNPN and CDR2 SVGIG come from the germline V gene (reference sequence). The CDR3 loop spans 18 amino acids. V lost 0 bases and J lost 0; bases outside the gene matches: 10. The CDR3 here is CAWSVHWTGSSSNQPQHF. DNA for the CDR3: TGTGCCTGGAGTGTACACTGGACAGGGTCGAGTAGCAATCAGCCCCAGCATTTT.

This clone has a count of ten or more. The gene calls are TRBV6-5 and TRBJ2-2; a weak D match, TRBD2 (5 bases). The CDR3 runs to 13 residues. Trimming took off 7 bases at V and 9 bases at J, with 15 bases between the two ends. Germline loops: CDR1 MNHEY, CDR2 SVGAGI. The CDR3 coding sequence is TGTGCCAGCACCCCAGCGGCCCACCGGGAGCTGTTTTTT. Its translation is CASTPAAHRELFF.

This clone was picked up one time. The V call is TRBV15, the J call TRBJ2-5; 8 bases line up with TRBD1. Germline V gene data show CDR1 as LNHNV and CDR2 as YYDKDF (reference sequence). V was clipped by 0 bases and J by 2 bases; unmatched bases: 2. This CDR3 region has 15 residues. The CDR3 reads CATSRERTGQETQYF. The CDR3, as DNA: TGTGCCACCAGCAGAGAAAGGACAGGGCAAGAGACCCAGTACTTC.

The sample holds one count of this clone. CDR3 coding DNA: TGTGCCAGCAGCCAAGATGTACTATCGAATCAGCCCCAGCATTTT. Translated: CASSQDVLSNQPQHF. The V and J genes are TRBV4-2 and TRBJ1-5, with no clear D. Trimming shortened V by 0 bases and J by 4 bases, and 10 bases separated the two germline ends. Germline V gene data show CDR1 as LGHNA and CDR2 as YNFKEQ. The CDR3 extends over 15 amino acids.

V gene TRBV6-1 combines with J gene TRBJ2-5; tentative D call: TRBD1 (6 bases). Germline V gene data show CDR1 as MNHNS and CDR2 as SASEGT. V lost 5 bases and J lost 5, with 18 bases in between. The length of the CDR3 is 15 residues. CDR3 nucleotide sequence: TGTGCCAGCAGTAACAATAAGGGGGTCCGGGAGACCCAGTACTTC. As protein: CASSNNKGVRETQYF.

V is TRBV30 and J is TRBJ2-7, with 10 bases that match TRBD1. Germline V lookup: CDR1 GTSNPN, CDR2 SVGIG (reference sequence). This CDR3 contains 12 residues. The V and J ends lost 5 bases and 7 bases, in that order; junction bases with no gene match: 5. In DNA form, the CDR3 reads TGTGCCTGGGGGACAGGGGACGAAGAGCAGTACTTC. Encoded protein: CAWGTGDEEQYF.

The chain employs TRBV6-6 and TRBJ2-7; 9 bases fit TRBD1. The CDR3 has 15 residues. Germline CDR1 reads MNHNY; CDR2 reads SVGAGI (reference sequence). V lost 10 bases to trimming and J lost 3 bases; unmatched junction nucleotides: 13. CDR3: CATWTGALGIYEQYF. CDR3 coding DNA: TGTGCCACCTGGACAGGGGCCTTGGGAATCTACGAGCAGTACTTC.

The chain carries TRBV11-2 and TRBJ2-3; TRBD1 agrees at 8 bases. This CDR3 has 14 residues. The germline V gene has CDR1 SGHAT and CDR2 FQNNGV. V dropped 5 bases and J dropped 4; count of bases not matched to a gene: 5. CDR3 protein: CASSLGQGSDTQYF. The CDR3 DNA follows: TGTGCCAGCAGCCTCGGACAGGGATCAGATACGCAGTATTTT.

The rearrangement joins TRBV6-5 to TRBJ2-1; 8 positions agree with TRBD1. The CDR3 runs to 14 residues. The V gene's germline CDR1 is MNHEY and CDR2 SVGAGI. The V segment lost 4 bases and the J segment 6 bases; nucleotides outside the gene matches: 5. The CDR3 reads CASSSPTGANEQFF. The CDR3 DNA is TGTGCCAGCAGTTCGCCGACAGGGGCCAATGAGCAGTTCTTC.

The V gene is TRBV28, the J gene TRBJ2-7; possible D gene TRBD1, 7 bases. The CDR3 length is 15 residues. CDR1 and CDR2 from the germline V gene are MDHEN and SYDVKM. V was clipped by 7 bases and J by 3 bases, with 19 bases between them. CDR3 nucleotides: TGTGCCAGCAAGGGGGAGGACAGGAATTTCTACGAGCAGTACTTC. It yields the protein CASKGEDRNFYEQYF.

V and J are TRBV30 and TRBJ1-1; possible D gene TRBD1, 5 bases. Germline V lookup: CDR1 GTSNPN, CDR2 SVGIG (reference sequence). Trimming pared 3 bases from V and 0 bases from J, leaving 23 bases between. This CDR3 region has 18 residues. CDR3 protein: CAWSALPGRNGLNTEAFF. The CDR3 bases are TGTGCCTGGAGCGCCCTCCCAGGGCGAAACGGGTTGAACACTGAAGCTTTCTTT.

The chain is built from TRBV28 and TRBJ2-7, with D maybe TRBD1 (5 bases). The CDR3 loop spans 14 amino acids. Trimming removed 3 bases from V and 3 bases from J, with 12 bases in between. CDR1 and CDR2 from the germline V gene are MDHEN and SYDVKM. In nucleotides, the CDR3 is TGTGCCAGCAGTTTCCCCGGACAAGGCTACGAGCAGTACTTC. Protein: CASSFPGQGYEQYF.

The J gene is TRBJ2-1, the V gene TRBV28; 13 bases fit TRBD2. The ends lost 5 bases at V and 4 bases at J; junction bases unmatched: 14. This CDR3 contains 19 residues. CDR1 MDHEN and CDR2 SYDVKM come from the germline V gene. This CDR3 reads CASSPTGTSGTVRYNEQFF. The CDR3, as DNA: TGTGCCAGCAGTCCGACCGGGACTAGCGGGACGGTTCGATACAATGAGCAGTTCTTC.

This sequence joins TRBV6-1 and TRBJ2-1, with TRBD1 matching 9 bases. This CDR3 spans 14 amino acids. Trimming removed 3 bases from V and 8 bases from J; junction bases left unmatched: 5. Germline values: CDR1 MNHNS, CDR2 SASEGT. CDR3 loop: CASSEETGGYEQFF. DNA for the CDR3: TGTGCCAGCAGTGAGGAGACAGGGGGATATGAGCAGTTCTTC.

The genes are TRBV30 and TRBJ2-1; D is perhaps TRBD2 (6 bases). V lost 3 bases and J 2 bases, leaving 17 bases between the germline ends. Germline loops: CDR1 GTSNPN, CDR2 SVGIG (reference sequence). This CDR3 contains 16 residues. This chain's CDR3 is CAWSLGVAVPYNEQFF. As DNA, the CDR3 is TGTGCCTGGAGCCTGGGGGTAGCGGTCCCCTACAATGAGCAGTTCTTC.

The V call is TRBV30, the J call TRBJ2-7; 10 nucleotides align to TRBD2. The V segment lost 3 bases and the J segment 3 bases; nucleotides outside the gene matches: 8. Germline values: CDR1 GTSNPN, CDR2 SVGIG (reference sequence). CDR3 size: 15 residues. The CDR3 coding sequence is TGTGCCTGGAGGACTAGCGGGTCTAGCCACTACGAGCAGTACTTC. Its translation: CAWRTSGSSHYEQYF. Full variable domain (remainder filled in from reference TRBV30 and TRBJ2-7): SQTIHQWPATLVQPVGSPLSLECTVEGTSNPNLYWYRQAAGRGLQLLFYSVGIGQISSEVPQNLSASRPQDRQFILSSKKLLLSDSGFYLCAWRTSGSSHYEQYFGPGTRLTVT.

The chain recombines TRBV5-6 with TRBJ2-7, with TRBD2 as a possible D gene (6 bases). The CDR3 covers 14 residues. Germline CDR1 and CDR2: SGHDT and YYEEEE. Trimming took 3 bases from V and 0 from J, leaving 10 bases between them. CDR3: CASSSAGSSYEQYF. In DNA, the CDR3 is TGTGCCAGCAGCTCGGCGGGAAGCTCCTACGAGCAGTACTTC.

The chain joins TRBV11-3 to TRBJ2-5, with 9 bases lining up with TRBD2. The V and J ends lost 1 base and 4 bases, in that order; junction bases with no gene match: 10. Germline lookup yields CDR1 SGHNT and CDR2 YENEEA. The CDR3 is 17 residues long. The CDR3 nucleotides read TGTGCCAGCAGCTTAGGCGAGTGGCTAGCGGGACCAGAGACCCAGTACTTC. As protein: CASSLGEWLAGPETQYF.

Only a few counts were recorded for this clone. The chain is built from TRBV30 and TRBJ1-3; no reliable D call. V lost 2 bases to trimming and J lost 3 bases, with 5 bases between them. CDR1 and CDR2 from the germline V gene are GTSNPN and SVGIG (reference sequence). This CDR3 is built from 12 residues. CDR3 amino acids: CAWSFIGNTIYF. In nucleotides, the CDR3 is TGTGCCTGGAGTTTTATTGGAAACACCATATATTTT.

The chain has TRBV2 and TRBJ1-2, with TRBD1 identical over 9 bases. The germline CDR1 and CDR2 sequences are SNHLY and FYNNEI. The CDR3 totals 14 residues. The V gene end was trimmed by 5 bases and the J gene end by 8 bases; junction bases not matched to a gene: 9. CDR3 sequence reads: CASSLDRGVGGYTF. Here the CDR3 DNA reads TGTGCCAGCAGTTTGGACAGGGGAGTTGGAGGCTACACCTTC.

V is TRBV6-5 and J is TRBJ2-7; TRBD2 is a possible D gene (5 bases). This CDR3 region has 14 residues. The germline V and J ends were trimmed by 1 base and 5 bases, with 12 bases remaining between them. The V gene's germline CDR1 is MNHEY and CDR2 SVGAGI. The CDR3 DNA reads as TGTGCCAGCAGTTACTGGCAGGCGGGTGACGAGCAGTACTTC. The encoded protein is CASSYWQAGDEQYF.

The chain combines TRBV9 with TRBJ2-5; 7 nucleotides match TRBD2. Germline V gives CDR1 SGDLS, CDR2 YYNGEE. The junction had 7 bases not matched to a gene; V was cut back by 6 bases and J by 2 bases. This CDR3 contains 14 residues. The CDR3 protein is CASNPSGVQETQYF. The CDR3 DNA is TGTGCCAGCAACCCTAGCGGAGTACAAGAGACCCAGTACTTC.